The rows below give T cell receptor beta chains drawn from one sample of a study of blood T cell repertoires in COVID-19. TCRdb keeps only in-frame clones here, not all; method: immunoSEQ multiplex PCR. The sample holds about 250,000 clones, 82% seen once. The source material was peripheral blood. These receptor sequences come from a woman aged 80 or older with active or convalescent COVID-19. CDR3s include the opening cysteine and the closing phenylalanine or tryptophan. The order of the fields is clone size, J gene, V gene, D gene, CDR3 DNA, CDR3 protein. The D gene is left open where the match is weak. Rows may omit the clone size; those that give it use once, few, many or a size class.

size: -
J: TRBJ2-7
V: TRBV27
D: TRBD2
DNA: TGTGCCAGCAGGATTGGTAGCGGGATAGATTCCTACGAGCAGTACTTC
CDR3: CASRIGSGIDSYEQYF

size: -
J: TRBJ2-2
V: TRBV9
D: TRBD1
DNA: TGTGCCAGCCAACCCACAGGGGGAATTAACGGGGAGCTGTTTTTT
CDR3: CASQPTGGINGELFF

size: -
J: TRBJ1-4
V: TRBV3-1/TRBV3-2
D: -
DNA: TGTGCCAGCAGCCAAGGATCCCCCGTTAGGGGTGATGAAAAACTGTTTTTT
CDR3: CASSQGSPVRGDEKLFF

size: -
J: TRBJ2-1
V: TRBV24-1
D: -
DNA: TGTGCCACCAGCGGGGGGCTTGGCAATGAGCAGTTCTTC
CDR3: CATSGGLGNEQFF

size: many
J: TRBJ2-1
V: TRBV2
D: -
DNA: TGTGCCAGCGTAAAGGACTTACCTTCCTACAATGAGCAGTTCTTC
CDR3: CASVKDLPSYNEQFF

size: -
J: TRBJ2-2
V: TRBV18
D: -
DNA: TGTGCCAGCTCACCACCCTTACATATGAACACCGGGGAGCTGTTTTTT
CDR3: CASSPPLHMNTGELFF

size: few
J: TRBJ1-5
V: TRBV7-8
D: -
DNA: TGTGCCAGCAGCGAAATTCGGGGGACCGGGGACAATCAGCCCCAGCATTTT
CDR3: CASSEIRGTGDNQPQHF

size: once
J: TRBJ1-3
V: TRBV5-1
D: -
DNA: TGCGCCAGCACATCCCCCGGAAACACCATATATTTT
CDR3: CASTSPGNTIYF

size: once
J: TRBJ1-1
V: TRBV11-2
D: -
DNA: TGTGCCAGCAGCTTAGTTAGGGGGTTGAGTACTGAAGCTTTCTTT
CDR3: CASSLVRGLSTEAFF

size: -
J: TRBJ2-3
V: TRBV5-1
D: -
DNA: TGCGCCAGCAGCTTACAGGACAGACTCACAGATACGCAGTATTTT
CDR3: CASSLQDRLTDTQYF

size: -
J: TRBJ1-5
V: TRBV28
D: -
DNA: TGTGCCAGCAGTCCCGGGTGGTATCAGCCCCAGCATTTT
CDR3: CASSPGWYQPQHF

size: -
J: TRBJ1-2
V: TRBV10-3
D: -
DNA: TGTGCCATCAGTGAGTCTGGCACAACTAACTATGGCTACACCTTC
CDR3: CAISESGTTNYGYTF

size: -
J: TRBJ2-1
V: TRBV18
D: TRBD2
DNA: TGTGCCAGCTCACCTCCGACTAGCGGGGGCGGTGAGCAGTTCTTC
CDR3: CASSPPTSGGGEQFF

size: -
J: TRBJ2-3
V: TRBV7-6
D: TRBD1
DNA: TGTGCCAGCAGTTCTACTCCGGGACAGAGCACAGATACGCAGTATTTT
CDR3: CASSSTPGQSTDTQYF

size: -
J: TRBJ2-2
V: TRBV5-1
D: TRBD2
DNA: TGCGCCAGCACCGTAGCGGGAGACGGCACCGGGGAGCTGTTTTTT
CDR3: CASTVAGDGTGELFF

size: -
J: TRBJ2-7
V: TRBV28
D: -
DNA: TGTGCCACCAAGAGAGAGTCCGTTCTTCACTTC
CDR3: CATKRESVLHF

size: once
J: TRBJ2-5
V: TRBV11-2
D: -
DNA: TGTGCCAGCAGCTCGCAAAGGGGGACCCAGTACTTC
CDR3: CASSSQRGTQYF

size: -
J: TRBJ2-7
V: TRBV4-1
D: -
DNA: TGCGCCAGCAGCCAAGAATTCGCGGGGTACGAGCAGTACTTC
CDR3: CASSQEFAGYEQYF

size: -
J: TRBJ1-1
V: TRBV10-2
D: -
DNA: TGCGCCAGCACGGGCGGATTGACGGGGAAAGCTTTCTTT
CDR3: CASTGGLTGKAFF

size: -
J: TRBJ1-6
V: TRBV27
D: -
DNA: TGTGCCAGCAGTGTCGACAGATATAATTCACCCCTCCACTTT
CDR3: CASSVDRYNSPLHF

size: once
J: TRBJ1-1
V: TRBV27
D: TRBD1
DNA: TGTGCCAGCAGTAAGCGACAGGGTAGGGGAATGAACACTGAAGCTTTCTTT
CDR3: CASSKRQGRGMNTEAFF

size: -
J: TRBJ2-2
V: TRBV25-1
D: TRBD2
DNA: TGTGCCAGCACAGGATTAGCGGGGGGGCGCACCGGGGAGCTGTTTTTT
CDR3: CASTGLAGGRTGELFF

size: -
J: TRBJ1-5
V: TRBV5-1
D: TRBD1
DNA: TGCGCCAGCAGCTTCAATGGACAGGGCAATCAGCCCCAGCATTTT
CDR3: CASSFNGQGNQPQHF

size: -
J: TRBJ1-1
V: TRBV25-1
D: -
DNA: TGTGCCAGCAGTAAACTGGCGGCGAACACTGAAGCTTTCTTT
CDR3: CASSKLAANTEAFF

size: -
J: TRBJ2-3
V: TRBV15
D: TRBD2
DNA: TGTGCCACCAGCAGGGGCGGGAGTCTCACAGATACGCAGTATTTT
CDR3: CATSRGGSLTDTQYF

size: -
J: TRBJ2-1
V: TRBV7-9
D: TRBD1
DNA: TGTGCCAGCAGCTTGGACAGGGACAATGAGCAGTTCTTC
CDR3: CASSLDRDNEQFF

size: -
J: TRBJ2-7
V: TRBV4-1
D: -
DNA: TGCGCCAGCAGCCAAGGCTTGGGAGGCCCGACCTCCTACGAGCAGTACTTC
CDR3: CASSQGLGGPTSYEQYF

size: -
J: TRBJ1-2
V: TRBV28
D: -
DNA: TGTGCCAGCAGTCCCAGGACAGCAGAAAGGAACTATGGCTACACCTTC
CDR3: CASSPRTAERNYGYTF

size: -
J: TRBJ1-4
V: TRBV5-1
D: TRBD1
DNA: TGCGCCAGCAGCTTGACGGACAGGGTCGCAACTAATGAAAAACTGTTTTTT
CDR3: CASSLTDRVATNEKLFF

size: -
J: TRBJ2-7
V: TRBV7-9
D: TRBD1
DNA: TGTGCCAGCAGCCCATCCGGGACAGTCGAGCAGTACTTC
CDR3: CASSPSGTVEQYF

size: -
J: TRBJ2-1
V: TRBV7-9
D: TRBD2
DNA: TGTGCCAGCAGCTTAGCGAGCGGGGGGCCGAACAATGAGCAGTTCTTC
CDR3: CASSLASGGPNNEQFF

size: -
J: TRBJ2-1
V: TRBV7-8
D: -
DNA: TGTGCCAGCAGCCTCGGAGCCTCCTACAATGAGCAGTTCTTC
CDR3: CASSLGASYNEQFF

size: -
J: TRBJ1-6
V: TRBV3-1/TRBV3-2
D: TRBD1
DNA: TGTGCCAGCAGCCAATCTGCAGGGGGTAACGGTTCACCCCTCCACTTT
CDR3: CASSQSAGGNGSPLHF

size: -
J: TRBJ1-1
V: TRBV6-5
D: TRBD1
DNA: TGTGCCAGCAGCCCCTGGGACAGGGCGAACACTGAAGCTTTCTTT
CDR3: CASSPWDRANTEAFF

size: -
J: TRBJ2-7
V: TRBV5-1
D: TRBD2
DNA: TGCGCCAGCAGCTTGACCCCCCGACTAGCGGGCTCCTACGAGCAGTACTTC
CDR3: CASSLTPRLAGSYEQYF

size: -
J: TRBJ1-1
V: TRBV2
D: TRBD1
DNA: TGTGCCAGCAGCGTGACAGGGAGTAACACTGAAGCTTTCTTT
CDR3: CASSVTGSNTEAFF

size: few
J: TRBJ2-1
V: TRBV5-1
D: TRBD2
DNA: TGCGCCAGCAGCTTGGACTCTAGCGGGGGGGTCCTCTACAATGAGCAGTTCTTC
CDR3: CASSLDSSGGVLYNEQFF

size: -
J: TRBJ2-7
V: TRBV6-5
D: TRBD2
DNA: TGTGTGGTGGGAGGGAGCTCCTACGAGCAGTACTTC
CDR3: CVVGGSSYEQYF

size: -
J: TRBJ1-2
V: TRBV6-5
D: -
DNA: TGTGCCAGCAGTTCCAAACTCCAGGGAGGCTATGGCTACACCTTC
CDR3: CASSSKLQGGYGYTF

size: -
J: TRBJ1-1
V: TRBV4-1
D: TRBD1
DNA: TGCGCCAGCAGCCAATCCGCAGGGGGACCTTCTGCGAACACTGAAGCTTTCTTT
CDR3: CASSQSAGGPSANTEAFF

size: -
J: TRBJ1-4
V: TRBV19
D: -
DNA: TGTGCCAGTGCTCAACAGGCAACTAATGAAAAACTGTTTTTT
CDR3: CASAQQATNEKLFF

size: -
J: TRBJ2-7
V: TRBV30
D: -
DNA: TGTGCCTGTGCATTACTCGAGCGGAGCTCCTACGAGCAGTACTTC
CDR3: CACALLERSSYEQYF

size: -
J: TRBJ2-7
V: TRBV18
D: -
DNA: TGTGCCAGCTCACCAGCCGGGACGGGAGTGGGGGAGCAGTACTTC
CDR3: CASSPAGTGVGEQYF

size: -
J: TRBJ2-2
V: TRBV7-8
D: TRBD1
DNA: TGTGCCAGCAGCTTAGTGACAGGGGGTACCGGGGAGCTGTTTTTT
CDR3: CASSLVTGGTGELFF

size: -
J: TRBJ1-4
V: TRBV7-2
D: TRBD1
DNA: TGTGCCAGCAGCTCTCTGTGGACAGGGGTTGAAAAACTGTTTTTT
CDR3: CASSSLWTGVEKLFF

size: -
J: TRBJ1-4
V: TRBV5-1
D: TRBD1
DNA: TGCGCCAGCGGAACTCAGGGGGCTCGAGGTGAAAAACTGTTTTTT
CDR3: CASGTQGARGEKLFF

size: -
J: TRBJ2-7
V: TRBV2
D: TRBD2
DNA: TGTGCCAGCAGTGTGACTAGCGGGAGGGCTTACGAGCAGTACTTC
CDR3: CASSVTSGRAYEQYF